Described below is a single T cell receptor (beta chain) sequence and its context. Trimming cost V 4 bases and J 11 bases; bases outside gene matches: 5. In germline, CDR1 is LGHDT, CDR2 YNNKEL (reference sequence). The CDR3 has 14 residues. The sample is drawn from a study of blood T cell repertoires in COVID-19. For the study at large: Acute and convalescent COVID-19 specimens originated in the United States, Italy and Spain. PBMCs, B-cell-depleted T cells, or T cells provided the cDNA or gDNA that made up the material.

Authors' analysis steps: Reference gene primer amplification in the assay estimated nucleated cell counts. The assay was immunoSEQ multiplex PCR, and TCRdb's table has in-frame clones only and misses some. Clonal size and the V and J genes are those of that table, whereas D and trimming came from the DNA. The sample lists more than 85,000 clones; 70% to 90% were seen once. This TCR was recovered from a man aged 70 or older with acute or convalescent COVID-19. This sequence joins TRBV3-1 (or the pseudogene TRBV3-2) and TRBJ1-6; TRBD1 aligns across 10 bases. Sequencing was performed on peripheral blood. The CDR3 DNA reads as TGTGCCAGCAGCCTCGGACAGGGGGGAGCACCCCTCCACTTT. It codes for CASSLGQGGAPLHF.